The entry below gives a single T cell receptor (beta chain) sequence along with its context. The data stem from a study of blood T cell repertoires in COVID-19. Study at large: Sample material is recorded as cDNA or gDNA derived from T cells, B-cell-depleted T cells, or PBMCs.

V lost 2 bases and J lost 5; bases outside the gene matches: 10. Germline V lookup: CDR1 SGDLS, CDR2 YYNGEE. The CDR3 loop spans 16 amino acids. Authors' processing steps: How many nucleated cells were present was estimated from reference gene primer amplification. Only in-frame clones appear in the TCRdb table, and some are missing; sequencing was by immunoSEQ multiplex PCR. For V, J and clone size, that table is used; D and trimming come from the DNA. Counted here are some 43,000 clones, roughly 87% occurring once; the ten biggest clones make up 15%. Sequenced material: peripheral blood. The chain joins TRBV9 to TRBJ2-3; TRBD2 agrees at 8 bases. The TCR was taken from a man in his 60s with active COVID-19. CDR3 protein: CASSVLAGGGIDTQYF. CDR3 nucleotide sequence: TGTGCCAGCAGCGTTTTGGCGGGGGGAGGTATAGATACGCAGTATTTT. The full variable domain, completed using reference TRBV9 and TRBJ2-3, is DSGVTQTPKHLITATGQRVTLRCSPRSGDLSVYWYQQSLDQGLQFLIQYYNGEERAKGNILERFSAQQFPDLHSELNLSSLELGDSALYFCASSVLAGGGIDTQYFGPGTRLTVL.